This T cell receptor (beta chain) is from a study of CD8 T cells in ankylosing spondylitis. General study points: A TCR beta motif of several highly homologous variants seemed to mark ankylosing spondylitis blood. The clones that were linked to disease were reported to be significantly enriched in matched synovial fluid samples from ankylosing spondylitis patients. Researchers report that disease-linked clones proved CD8+ and relatively rare in peripheral blood.

The CDR3 has 14 residues. Deletions cut 3 bases from V and 4 bases from J, with 13 bases between. About this clonotype: Its antigen is not identified.

In making TCR beta libraries, quantitative 5'-RACE with molecular barcodes was used. Each CDR3 protein is one row after TCRdb ran MiXCR on the 5' RACE reads. The sample comprises approximately 540,000 distinct CDR3 sequences, about 12% of which are singletons, and under 7.5% rests with the top ten. The chain links TRBV12-3 or TRBV12-4 to TRBJ2-7; possible D gene TRBD1, 6 bases. The sample consisted of blood, either unsorted or a sorted T cell fraction (not recorded which). This clonotype originated in a male donor with ankylosing spondylitis. This CDR3 is CASSFLGHPYEQYF. The CDR3 nucleotides are TGTGCCAGCAGTTTTTTGGGACATCCTTACGAGCAGTACTTC.